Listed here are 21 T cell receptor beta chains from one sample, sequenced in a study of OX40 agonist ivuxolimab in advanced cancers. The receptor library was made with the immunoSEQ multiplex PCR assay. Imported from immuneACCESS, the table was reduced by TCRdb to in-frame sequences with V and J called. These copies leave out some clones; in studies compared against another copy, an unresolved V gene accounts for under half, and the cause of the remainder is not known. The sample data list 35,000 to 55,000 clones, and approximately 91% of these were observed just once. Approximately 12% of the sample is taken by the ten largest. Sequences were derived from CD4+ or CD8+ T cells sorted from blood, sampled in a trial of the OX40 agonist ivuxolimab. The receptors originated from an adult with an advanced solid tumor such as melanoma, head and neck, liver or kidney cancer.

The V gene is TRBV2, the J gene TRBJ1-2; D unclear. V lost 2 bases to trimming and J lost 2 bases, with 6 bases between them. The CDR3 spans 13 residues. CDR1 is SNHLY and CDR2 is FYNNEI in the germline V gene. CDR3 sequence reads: CASSELGNYGYTF. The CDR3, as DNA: TGTGCCAGCAGTGAACTGGGGAACTATGGCTACACCTTC.

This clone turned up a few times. As DNA, the CDR3 is TGTGCCAGCAGTGGGGCGGGACCCTTTGTGCCCCAGCATTTT. Its translation: CASSGAGPFVPQHF. This chain links TRBV6-1 with TRBJ1-5; D may be TRBD1 (5 bases). This CDR3 comprises 14 residues. Germline V gives CDR1 MNHNS, CDR2 SASEGT. V was pared by 4 bases and J by 9 bases, with 16 bases between.

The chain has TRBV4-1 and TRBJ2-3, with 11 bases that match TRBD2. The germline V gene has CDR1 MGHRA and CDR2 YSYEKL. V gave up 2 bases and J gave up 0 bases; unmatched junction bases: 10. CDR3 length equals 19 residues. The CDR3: CASSQRPDWTSGSTDTQYF. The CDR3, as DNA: TGCGCCAGCAGCCAAAGACCCGATTGGACTAGCGGGAGCACAGATACGCAGTATTTT.

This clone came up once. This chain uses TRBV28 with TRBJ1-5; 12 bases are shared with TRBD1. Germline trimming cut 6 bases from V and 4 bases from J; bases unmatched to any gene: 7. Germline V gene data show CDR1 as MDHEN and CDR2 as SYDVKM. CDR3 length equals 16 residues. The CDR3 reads CASSDQGQGANQPQHF. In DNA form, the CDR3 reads TGTGCCAGCAGCGACCAGGGACAGGGGGCTAATCAGCCCCAGCATTTT.

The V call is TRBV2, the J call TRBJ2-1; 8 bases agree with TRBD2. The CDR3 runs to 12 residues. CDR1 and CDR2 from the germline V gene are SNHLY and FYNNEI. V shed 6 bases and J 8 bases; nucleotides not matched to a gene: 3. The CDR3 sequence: CASRLTSDEQFF. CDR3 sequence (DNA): TGTGCCAGCAGGTTGACTAGCGATGAGCAGTTCTTC.

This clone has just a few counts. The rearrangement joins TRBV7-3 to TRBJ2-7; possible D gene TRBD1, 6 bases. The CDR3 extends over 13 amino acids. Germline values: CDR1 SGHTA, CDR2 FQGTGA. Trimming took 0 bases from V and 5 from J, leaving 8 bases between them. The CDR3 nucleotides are TGTGCCAGCAGCTTAACCCCAGGGGACGAGCAGTACTTC. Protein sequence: CASSLTPGDEQYF.

This chain's CDR3 is CASSLQGLTLRTDTQYF. CDR3 nucleotides: TGTGCCAGCAGCTTACAGGGACTAACCTTACGCACAGATACGCAGTATTTT. The chain joins TRBV7-3 to TRBJ2-3, with 7 positions matching TRBD2. The CDR3 length is 17 residues. The V and J ends lost 2 bases and 1 base, in that order; junction bases with no gene match: 9. Germline V lookup: CDR1 SGHTA, CDR2 FQGTGA.

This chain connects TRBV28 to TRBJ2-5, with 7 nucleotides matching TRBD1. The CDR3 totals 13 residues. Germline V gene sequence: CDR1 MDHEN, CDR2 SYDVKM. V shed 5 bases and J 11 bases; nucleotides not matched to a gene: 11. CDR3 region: CASSLYRGQEQYF. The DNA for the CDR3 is TGTGCCAGCAGTCTTTACCGTGGACAGGAGCAGTACTTC.

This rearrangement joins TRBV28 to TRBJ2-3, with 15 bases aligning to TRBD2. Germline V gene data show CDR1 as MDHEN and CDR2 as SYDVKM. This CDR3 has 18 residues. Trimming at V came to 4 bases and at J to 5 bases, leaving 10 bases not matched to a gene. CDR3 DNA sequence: TGTGCCAGCAGTTCCGAGGGCGGACTAGCGGGAGGGAAAGATACGCAGTATTTT. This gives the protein CASSSEGGLAGGKDTQYF.

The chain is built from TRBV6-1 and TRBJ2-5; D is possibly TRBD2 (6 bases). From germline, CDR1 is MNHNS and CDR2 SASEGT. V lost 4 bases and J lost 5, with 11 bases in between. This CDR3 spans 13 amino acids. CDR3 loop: CASSGGDRETQYF. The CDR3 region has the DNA TGTGCCAGCAGTGGGGGGGATAGGGAGACCCAGTACTTC.

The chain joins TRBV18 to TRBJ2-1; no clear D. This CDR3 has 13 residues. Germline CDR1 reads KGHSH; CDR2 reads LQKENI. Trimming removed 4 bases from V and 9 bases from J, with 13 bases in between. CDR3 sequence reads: CASSQGLPGEQFF. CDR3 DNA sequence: TGTGCCAGCTCACAAGGGCTGCCGGGTGAGCAGTTCTTC.

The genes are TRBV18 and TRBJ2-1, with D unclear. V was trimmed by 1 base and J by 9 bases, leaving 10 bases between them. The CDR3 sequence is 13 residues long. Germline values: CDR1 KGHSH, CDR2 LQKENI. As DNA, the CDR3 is TGTGCCAGCTCACCACGGTCAGCTTTTGAGCAGTTCTTC. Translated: CASSPRSAFEQFF. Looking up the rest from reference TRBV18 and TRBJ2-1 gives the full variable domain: NAGVMQNPRHLVRRRGQEARLRCSPMKGHSHVYWYRQLPEEGLKFMVYLQKENIIDESGMPKERFSAEFPKEGPSILRIQQVVRGDSAAYFCASSPRSAFEQFFGPGTRLTVL.

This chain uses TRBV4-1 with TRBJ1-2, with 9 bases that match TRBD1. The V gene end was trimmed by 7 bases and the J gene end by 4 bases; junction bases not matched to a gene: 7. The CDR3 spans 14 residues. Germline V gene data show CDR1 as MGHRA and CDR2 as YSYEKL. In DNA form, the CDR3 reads TGCGCCAGCACCCCGGGACAGGGAGGCTATGGCTACACCTTC. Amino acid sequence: CASTPGQGGYGYTF.

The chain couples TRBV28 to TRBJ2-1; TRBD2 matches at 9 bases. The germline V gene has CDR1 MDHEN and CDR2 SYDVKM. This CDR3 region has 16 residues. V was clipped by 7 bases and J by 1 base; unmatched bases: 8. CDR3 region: CASTVAGVSSYNEQFF. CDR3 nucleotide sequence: TGTGCCAGCACCGTAGCGGGGGTATCATCCTACAATGAGCAGTTCTTC.

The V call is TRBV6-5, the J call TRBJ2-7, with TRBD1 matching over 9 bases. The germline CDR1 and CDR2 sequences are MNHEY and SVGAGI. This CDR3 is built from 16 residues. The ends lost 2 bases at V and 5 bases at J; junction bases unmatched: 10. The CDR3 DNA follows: TGTGCCAGCAGTTACACTTCACAGGGGGCAAGGAACGAGCAGTACTTC. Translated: CASSYTSQGARNEQYF.

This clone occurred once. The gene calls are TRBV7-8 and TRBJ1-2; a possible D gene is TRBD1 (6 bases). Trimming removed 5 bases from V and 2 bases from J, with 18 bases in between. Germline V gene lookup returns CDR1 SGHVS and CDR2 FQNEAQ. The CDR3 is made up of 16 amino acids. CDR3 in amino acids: CASSAFRDTGNYGYTF. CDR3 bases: TGTGCCAGCAGCGCGTTCCGGGACACAGGAAACTATGGCTACACCTTC. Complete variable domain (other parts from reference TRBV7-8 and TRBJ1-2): GAGVSQSPRYKVAKRGQDVALRCDPISGHVSLFWYQQALGQGPEFLTYFQNEAQLDKSGLPSDRFFAERPEGSVSTLKIQRTQQEDSAVYLCASSAFRDTGNYGYTFGSGTRLTVV.

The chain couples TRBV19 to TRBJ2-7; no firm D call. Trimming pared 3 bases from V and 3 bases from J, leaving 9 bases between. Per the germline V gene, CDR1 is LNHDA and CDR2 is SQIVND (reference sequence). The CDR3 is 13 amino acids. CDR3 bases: TGTGCCAGTAGTATGTCACAGCTCTACGAGCAGTACTTC. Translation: CASSMSQLYEQYF.

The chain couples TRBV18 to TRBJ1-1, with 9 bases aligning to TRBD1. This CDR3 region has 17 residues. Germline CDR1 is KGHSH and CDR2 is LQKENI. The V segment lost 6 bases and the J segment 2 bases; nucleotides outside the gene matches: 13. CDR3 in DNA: TGTGCCAGCTCTAGAGGAGGGGACAGGGTGTTAAACACTGAAGCTTTCTTT. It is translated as CASSRGGDRVLNTEAFF.

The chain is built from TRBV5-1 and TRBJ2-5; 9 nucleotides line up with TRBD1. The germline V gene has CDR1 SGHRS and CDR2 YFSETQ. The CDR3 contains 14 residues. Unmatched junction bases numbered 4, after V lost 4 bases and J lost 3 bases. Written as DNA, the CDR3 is TGCGCCAGCAGCGGACAGGGGACTGAAGAGACCCAGTACTTC. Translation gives CASSGQGTEETQYF.

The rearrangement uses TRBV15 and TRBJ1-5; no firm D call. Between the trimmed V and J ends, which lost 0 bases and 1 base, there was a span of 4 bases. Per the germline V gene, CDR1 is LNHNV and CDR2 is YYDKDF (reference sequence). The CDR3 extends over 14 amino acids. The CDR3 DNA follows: TGTGCCACCAGCAGAGATCTCAGCAATCAGCCCCAGCATTTT. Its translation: CATSRDLSNQPQHF.

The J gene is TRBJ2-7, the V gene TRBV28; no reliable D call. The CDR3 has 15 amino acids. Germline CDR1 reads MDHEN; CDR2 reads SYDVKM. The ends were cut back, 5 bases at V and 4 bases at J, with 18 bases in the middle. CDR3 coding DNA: TGTGCCAGCAGTCCGCTCTTTGGAGCCGGATACGAGCAGTACTTC. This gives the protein CASSPLFGAGYEQYF.